What follows are 7 T cell receptor beta chains derived from one specimen sequenced in a study of T cell changes during pregnancy in multiple sclerosis. Only in-frame clones appear in the TCRdb table, and some are missing; sequencing was by immunoSEQ multiplex PCR. The sample shows fewer than 45,000 clones, roughly 92% of them seen only once. The sample consisted of CD4+ T cells from peripheral blood mononuclear cells, taken in the first trimester of pregnancy. The receptors originated from a female donor with multiple sclerosis, enrolled in a pregnancy study.

The chain couples TRBV9 to TRBJ1-3; the D is unclear. Germline V gene sequence: CDR1 SGDLS, CDR2 YYNGEE. The CDR3 has 15 amino acids. V dropped 4 bases and J dropped 0 bases, with 11 bases sitting between them. The CDR3 DNA reads TGTGCCAGCAGCCGCGGCCCGCACTCTGGAAACACCATATATTTT. It yields the protein CASSRGPHSGNTIYF.

The rearrangement joins TRBV7-9 to TRBJ1-2; weak D call: TRBD1 (6 bases). Germline assignment: CDR1 SEHNR and CDR2 FQNEAQ (reference sequence). V was cut by 4 bases and J by 8 bases, with 14 bases left in between. The CDR3 extends over 13 amino acids. The CDR3 is CASSSGTFGGYTF. In nucleotides, the CDR3 is TGTGCCAGCAGCTCTGGGACATTTGGGGGCTACACCTTC.

The rearrangement links TRBV5-1 to TRBJ2-7, with 7 bases identical to TRBD1. Trimming took 0 bases from V and 3 from J; bases not matched to a gene: 3. Looked up from germline, CDR1 is SGHRS and CDR2 is YFSETQ. This CDR3 region has 14 residues. The CDR3 DNA sequence: TGCGCCAGCAGCTTGGGGGGGACAGTCTACGAGCAGTACTTC. Its translation: CASSLGGTVYEQYF.

The chain carries TRBV4-2 and TRBJ2-7; 10 bases agree with TRBD2. The CDR3 totals 15 residues. J was trimmed by 6 bases and V by 8 bases; bases with no gene match: 13. Germline CDR1 LGHNA, CDR2 YNFKEQ. The CDR3 DNA follows: TGTGCCAGCGCCAAGGGCGCTAGCGGGAGCCCCGAGCAGTACTTC. This codes for CASAKGASGSPEQYF.

This chain connects TRBV7-9 to TRBJ2-2; 7 nucleotides agree with TRBD2. Losses at the gene ends were 1 base for V and 5 bases for J; bases not matched to a gene: 7. The V gene's germline CDR1 is SEHNR and CDR2 FQNEAQ (reference sequence). The CDR3 is 16 amino acids. Here the CDR3 DNA reads TGTGCCAGCAGCTTAGGGGCGGGAGAAAGTACCGGGGAGCTGTTTTTT. Protein product: CASSLGAGESTGELFF.

The gene calls are TRBV28 and TRBJ1-4; 12 bases are shared with TRBD1. Germline CDR1 and CDR2: MDHEN and SYDVKM. The length of the CDR3 is 15 residues. V trimming: 3 bases; J trimming: 10 bases; junction bases outside the gene matches: 6. CDR3 nucleotide sequence: TGTGCCAGCAGTTTGCCGGGACAGGGGGCAGGAAAACTGTTTTTT. Encoded protein: CASSLPGQGAGKLFF.

The rearrangement uses TRBV18 and TRBJ2-6; 8 nucleotides align to TRBD1. The germline gives CDR1 KGHSH, CDR2 LQKENI. Trimming at V came to 3 bases and at J to 0 bases, leaving 7 bases not matched to a gene. This CDR3 region has 18 residues. The CDR3 DNA reads TGTGCCAGCTCACCCATTCCTACAGGGGGCTCTGGGGCCAACGTCCTGACTTTC. It specifies CASSPIPTGGSGANVLTF.